The 16 T cell receptor beta chains below all came from one sample that was sequenced in a study of shared clonotypes between healthy human individuals. Terminally differentiated effector memory CD45RA+ cells were left out of the naive CD8 fraction, which was CD45RO-negative and positively selected for CCR7. This table comes from immunoSEQ multiplex PCR, and its TCRdb copy is limited to in-frame clones, with some not included. The table lists more than 2 million clones, 85% to 95% of them singletons. The sequenced sample consisted of naive CD8+ T cells from PBMCs. The source is a man aged 18 to 35 in good health. Some clones in this sample may be carry-over from other donors' samples.

The CDR3 region has the DNA TGTGCCAGCAGTGAAAACACGGCCGCCCAAGAGGAGCAGTTCTTC. It yields the protein CASSENTAAQEEQFF. The V gene is TRBV6-1, the J gene TRBJ2-1, with unresolved D. The germline V gene encodes CDR1 MNHNS and CDR2 SASEGT. The V gene lost 2 bases and the J gene lost 10 bases, with 18 bases spanning the gap. The CDR3 extends over 15 amino acids.

The chain joins TRBV13 to TRBJ2-1, with D possibly matching TRBD2 (7 bases). Trimming left V 4 bases short and J 3 bases short, with 13 bases between. The CDR3 is 15 amino acids. CDR1 and CDR2 from the germline V gene are PRHDT and FYEKMQ (reference sequence). This CDR3 is CASSSQGGGYNEQFF. As DNA, the CDR3 is TGTGCCAGCAGCTCCCAAGGGGGGGGCTACAATGAGCAGTTCTTC. The full variable domain, rest sourced from reference TRBV13 and TRBJ2-1, is AAGVIQSPRHLIKEKRETATLKCYPIPRHDTVYWYQQGPGQDPQFLISFYEKMQSDKGSIPDRFSAQQFSDYHSELNMSSLELGDSALYFCASSSQGGGYNEQFFGPGTRLTVL.

CDR3 nucleotide sequence: TGTGCCAGTAAAATCCAGGGTACGGCTAATGAAAAACTGTTTTTT. Translated, it gives CASKIQGTANEKLFF. The chain carries TRBV19 and TRBJ1-4; D may be TRBD1 (5 bases). This CDR3 region has 15 residues. Germline V lookup: CDR1 LNHDA, CDR2 SQIVND (reference sequence). The V end was cut by 7 bases, the J end by 3 bases, with 15 bases between.

As to this clone: In the same sample, other DNA sequences code for this CDR3. J is TRBJ2-7 and V is TRBV25-1; TRBD2 agrees at 8 bases. The V gene's germline CDR1 is MGHDK and CDR2 SYGVNS. Trimming cost V 1 base and J 3 bases; bases outside gene matches: 2. The CDR3 length is 14 residues. CDR3 nucleotides: TGTGCCAGCAGTGAATCAACTAGCGGCTACGAGCAGTACTTC. Its translation is CASSESTSGYEQYF.

V gene TRBV28 combines with J gene TRBJ2-7; D is perhaps TRBD2 (6 bases). V was shortened by 3 bases and J by 5 bases, with 11 bases between the two germline ends. The CDR3 totals 13 residues. The germline gives CDR1 MDHEN, CDR2 SYDVKM. CDR3 residues: CASSFARDHEQYF. Here the CDR3 DNA reads TGTGCCAGCAGTTTCGCGCGGGACCACGAGCAGTACTTC.

V gene TRBV12-5 combines with J gene TRBJ2-7; D unclear. The V end lost 8 bases, the J end lost 0 bases, and 14 bases lay between the germline ends. This CDR3 region has 14 residues. Germline CDR1 and CDR2: LGHNT and FRNRAP. The CDR3 reads CASRNRGDSYEQYF. In DNA, the CDR3 is TGTGCTAGTAGGAACCGTGGGGACTCCTACGAGCAGTACTTC.

V and J are TRBV7-9 and TRBJ1-4; TRBD1 matches 8 bases. The CDR3 contains 19 residues. V was clipped by 6 bases and J by 7 bases; unmatched bases: 22. Germline values: CDR1 SEHNR, CDR2 FQNEAQ (reference sequence). In DNA, the CDR3 is TGTGCCAGCAGTTCGACCCTGGGGCGGACAGGGCCAATTTCTGAAAAACTGTTTTTT. It is translated as CASSSTLGRTGPISEKLFF.

The chain is built from TRBV6-1 and TRBJ2-5, with TRBD2 identical over 7 bases. The CDR3 runs 15 residues. Per germline, CDR1 MNHNS and CDR2 SASEGT. The ends lost 4 bases at V and 5 bases at J; junction bases unmatched: 10. This CDR3 reads CASSGPSGRRETQYF. Here the CDR3 DNA reads TGTGCCAGCAGTGGCCCTAGCGGAAGGAGGGAGACCCAGTACTTC.

The sample holds one count of this clone. V usage is TRBV7-9 and J usage is TRBJ1-4; possible D gene TRBD1, 6 bases. CDR1 is SEHNR and CDR2 is FQNEAQ in the germline V gene (reference sequence). V was cut by 5 bases and J by 0 bases, with 22 bases left in between. The CDR3 is made up of 19 amino acids. The CDR3 is CASSQRNRVITATNEKLFF. The CDR3 region has the DNA TGTGCCAGCAGCCAACGAAACAGGGTAATAACCGCAACTAATGAAAAACTGTTTTTT. The full variable domain, in which reference TRBV7-9 and TRBJ1-4 provide the parts outside the CDR3, is DTGVSQNPRHKITKRGQNVTFRCDPISEHNRLYWYRQTLGQGPEFLTYFQNEAQLEKSRLLSDRFSAERPKGSFSTLEIQRTEQGDSAMYLCASSQRNRVITATNEKLFFGSGTQLSVL.

The chain employs TRBV18 and TRBJ2-7, with D perhaps matching TRBD2 (7 bases). The germline V gene has CDR1 KGHSH and CDR2 LQKENI. The CDR3 sequence is 14 residues long. V was pared by 2 bases and J by 4 bases, with 12 bases between. The CDR3 is CASSPAGAVYEQYF. DNA of the CDR3: TGTGCCAGCTCACCAGCGGGGGCGGTTTACGAGCAGTACTTC.

The genes are TRBV9 and TRBJ2-1, with a possible D match to TRBD2 (6 bases). The CDR3 loop spans 15 amino acids. Trimming took 0 bases from V and 8 from J, leaving 15 bases between them. The V gene's germline CDR1 is SGDLS and CDR2 YYNGEE. CDR3 DNA sequence: TGTGCCAGCAGCGTAGGAGGGCTAGCGCGCGATGAGCAGTTCTTC. Translation: CASSVGGLARDEQFF. The whole variable domain, filled in from reference TRBV9 and TRBJ2-1, reads DSGVTQTPKHLITATGQRVTLRCSPRSGDLSVYWYQQSLDQGLQFLIQYYNGEERAKGNILERFSAQQFPDLHSELNLSSLELGDSALYFCASSVGGLARDEQFFGPGTRLTVL.

This chain connects TRBV4-1 to TRBJ2-7; 11 bases fit TRBD2. Trimming cost V 2 bases and J 5 bases; bases outside gene matches: 5. Germline V lookup: CDR1 MGHRA, CDR2 YSYEKL. This CDR3 has 15 amino acids. CDR3 amino acids: CASSQHSGRANEQYF. In DNA, the CDR3 is TGCGCCAGCAGCCAACATAGCGGGAGGGCCAACGAGCAGTACTTC.

The count of this clone is one. The same CDR3 can be traced to other DNA sequences in this sample. This chain uses TRBV30 with TRBJ2-7, with D perhaps matching TRBD2 (5 bases). CDR1 is GTSNPN, CDR2 SVGIG, per germline (reference sequence). This CDR3 has 13 amino acids. With 0 bases removed from V and 3 bases from J, the gap between germline ends came to 9 bases. The CDR3 coding sequence is TGTGCCTGGAGTGTCGGGGATAGCTACGAGCAGTACTTC. Amino acid sequence: CAWSVGDSYEQYF.

This rearrangement joins TRBV9 to TRBJ2-7; D may be TRBD2 (6 bases). The germline V and J ends were trimmed by 4 bases and 5 bases, with 16 bases remaining between them. Per germline, CDR1 SGDLS and CDR2 YYNGEE. The CDR3 has 14 residues. The CDR3 sequence: CASSKEGYWHEQYF. In DNA form, the CDR3 reads TGTGCCAGCAGCAAGGAGGGGTATTGGCACGAGCAGTACTTC.

J is TRBJ1-1 and V is TRBV10-2; possibly TRBD1 for D (6 bases). The CDR3 is 13 amino acids. V lost 6 bases and J 0 bases, leaving 8 bases between the germline ends. Germline lookup yields CDR1 WSHSY and CDR2 SAAADI. This CDR3 reads CASRGTLNTEAFF. DNA for the CDR3: TGCGCCAGCAGGGGGACACTGAACACTGAAGCTTTCTTT.

This clone has only a few counts. The V gene is TRBV19, the J gene TRBJ2-6; D ambiguous. This CDR3 is 15 amino acids long. Germline CDR1 reads LNHDA; CDR2 reads SQIVND (reference sequence). Trimming took off 2 bases at V and 0 bases at J, with 5 bases between the two ends. The CDR3 here is CASSITVSGANVLTF. DNA of the CDR3: TGTGCCAGTAGTATAACCGTCTCTGGGGCCAACGTCCTGACTTTC.